Given below is one T cell receptor beta chain in context. Germline CDR1 LGHNA, CDR2 YSLEER. The CDR3 extends over 15 amino acids. Trimming took off 3 bases at V and 6 bases at J, with 16 bases between the two ends. Libraries were prepared by immunoSEQ multiplex PCR; TCRdb keeps only in-frame clonotypes and omits some of them. The data contain roughly 95,000 clones, around 81% of them singletons. The data belong to a study of blood T cell repertoires in COVID-19. As for the study in general: The samples span acute and convalescent COVID-19 from the United States, Italy and Spain. From T cells, B-cell-depleted T cells, or PBMCs came the material, which was cDNA or gDNA.

The sequenced material came from peripheral blood. The sequence was obtained from a man between 60 and 75 years old with acute or convalescent COVID-19. The genes are TRBV4-3 and TRBJ2-3, with D perhaps TRBD2 (6 bases). CDR3 sequence: CASSQRGQAGDTQYF. CDR3 nucleotides: TGCGCCAGCAGCCAGCGGGGCCAAGCAGGGGATACGCAGTATTTT.